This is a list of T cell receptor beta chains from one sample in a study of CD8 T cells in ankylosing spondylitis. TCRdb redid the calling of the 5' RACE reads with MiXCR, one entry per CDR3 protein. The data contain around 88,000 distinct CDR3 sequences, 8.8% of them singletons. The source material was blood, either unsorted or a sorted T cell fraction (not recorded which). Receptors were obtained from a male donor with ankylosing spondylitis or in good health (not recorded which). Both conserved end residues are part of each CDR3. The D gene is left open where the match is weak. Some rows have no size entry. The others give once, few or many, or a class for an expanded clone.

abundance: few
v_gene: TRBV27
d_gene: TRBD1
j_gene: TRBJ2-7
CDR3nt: TGTGCCAGCACAGGGGGAATTGGGTACGAGCAGTACTTC
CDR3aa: CASTGGIGYEQYF

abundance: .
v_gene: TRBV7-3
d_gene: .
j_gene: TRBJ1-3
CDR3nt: TGTGCCAGCAGCTTCGGAGACGGCGGAAACACCATATATTTT
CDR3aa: CASSFGDGGNTIYF

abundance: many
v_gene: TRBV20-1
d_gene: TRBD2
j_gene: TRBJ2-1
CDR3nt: TGCAGTGCTAGAGGGAGCGGGGGCCCTTACAATGAGCAGTTCTTC
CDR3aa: CSARGSGGPYNEQFF

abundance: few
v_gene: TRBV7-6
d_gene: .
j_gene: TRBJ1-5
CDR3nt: TGTGCCAGCAGCTATGTGGCAGGGTCGAATCAGCCCCAGCATTTT
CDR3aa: CASSYVAGSNQPQHF

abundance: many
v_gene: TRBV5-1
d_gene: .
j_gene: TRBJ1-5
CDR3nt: TGCGCCAGCAGCTTGAGGGGACACCAAAGCAATCAGCCCCAGCATTTT
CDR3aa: CASSLRGHQSNQPQHF

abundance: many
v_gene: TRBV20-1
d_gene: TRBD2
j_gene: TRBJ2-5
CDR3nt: TGCAGTGCTAACCACGGACTTACAGCGGGGGGGGGCGCGGAGACCCAGTACTTC
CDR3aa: CSANHGLTAGGGAETQYF

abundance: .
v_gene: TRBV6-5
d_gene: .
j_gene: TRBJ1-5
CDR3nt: TGTGCCAGCAGTTACTACCCGATTACGATGAGCAATCAGCCCCAGCATTTT
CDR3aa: CASSYYPITMSNQPQHF

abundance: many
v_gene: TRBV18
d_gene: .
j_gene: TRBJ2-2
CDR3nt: TGTGCCAGCTCACCGATACAGCCGAACACCGGGGAGCTGTTTTTT
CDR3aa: CASSPIQPNTGELFF

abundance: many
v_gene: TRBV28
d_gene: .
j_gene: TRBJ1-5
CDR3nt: TGTGCCAGCCTAGGACAGAAACATCAGCCCCAGCATTTT
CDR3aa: CASLGQKHQPQHF

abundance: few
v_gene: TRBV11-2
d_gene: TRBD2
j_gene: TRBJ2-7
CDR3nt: TGTGCCAGCAGCAGCTTCGGGGGGGCTCACTACGAGCAGTACTTC
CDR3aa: CASSSFGGAHYEQYF

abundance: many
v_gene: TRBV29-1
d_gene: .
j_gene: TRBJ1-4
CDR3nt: TGCAGCGCGAGGGGGGACGTGGGTAATGAAAAACTGTTTTTT
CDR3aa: CSARGDVGNEKLFF

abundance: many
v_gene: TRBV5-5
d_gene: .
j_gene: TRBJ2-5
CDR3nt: TGTGCCAGCTCCCCCCATTTGTCATACCAAGAGACCCAGTACTTC
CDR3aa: CASSPHLSYQETQYF

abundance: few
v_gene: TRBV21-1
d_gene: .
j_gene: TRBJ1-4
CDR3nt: TGTGCCAGCATCAGACAGGGGGACCACGAACTTGCCGCTAATGAAAAACTGTTTTTT
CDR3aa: CASIRQGDHELAANEKLFF

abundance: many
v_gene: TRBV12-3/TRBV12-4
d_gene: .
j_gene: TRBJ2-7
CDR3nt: TGTGCCAGCAGTTTCAGGTCCGGGTACGAGCAGTACTTC
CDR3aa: CASSFRSGYEQYF

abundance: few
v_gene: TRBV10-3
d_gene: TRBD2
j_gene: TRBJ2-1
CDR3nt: TGTGCCGGGGGGACTAGCGGAAGGAATGAGCAGTTCTTC
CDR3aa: CAGGTSGRNEQFF

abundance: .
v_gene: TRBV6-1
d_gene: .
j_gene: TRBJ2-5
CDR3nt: TGTGCCATCACGTCGGAAAGCGGCCTCCAAGAGACCCAGTACTTC
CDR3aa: CAITSESGLQETQYF

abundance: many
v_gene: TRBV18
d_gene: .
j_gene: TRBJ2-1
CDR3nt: TGTGCCAGCTCATCAGAGGGCCGGGGCAGCGATGAGCAGTTCTTC
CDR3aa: CASSSEGRGSDEQFF